A single sample gave rise to the 27 T cell receptor beta chains below, sequenced in a study of blood T cells in healthy people across ages. A sample-barcoded 5' primer and a J-beta primer mix were used in a second PCR of about 7 to 12 cycles. TCRdb re-analysed the 5' RACE reads in MiXCR, keeping a single row per CDR3 protein. The repertoire holds about 760,000 distinct CDR3 sequences, with about 25% as singletons. These same records also appear under a second study, on T cells of mothers and their children.

Sample: blood. The receptors here all came from a boy aged 5-17 years in good health.

This clonotype has a handful of counts. The CDR3, as DNA: TGCAGCGTGGGACAGAGACACAATGAGCAGTTCTTC. Translating gives CSVGQRHNEQFF. This chain links TRBV29-1 with TRBJ2-5, with 7 bases that match TRBD1. The DNA matches TRBJ2-1 better at its end, which makes the J call doubtful. This CDR3 has 12 residues. Germline values: CDR1 SQVTM, CDR2 ANQGSEA.

V usage is TRBV21-1 and J usage is TRBJ2-5; the D call of TRBD1 is as the table states it, not checked on the DNA. TRBV21-1 represents a pseudogene. The length of the CDR3 is 15 residues. CDR3 nucleotide sequence: TGTGCCAGCAGCAGAGGAGGGGACCTCCAAGAGACCCAGTGCTTC. Its protein is CASSRGGDLQETQCF.

The rearrangement joins TRBV28 to TRBJ2-5; D unclear. Germline CDR1 and CDR2: MDHEN and SYDVKM. The CDR3 is 15 residues long. Trimming removed 7 bases from V and 5 bases from J, with 20 bases in between. The CDR3 DNA reads TGTGCCAGCACCCCTTTTACTGTCAGTTTGGAGACCCAGTACTTC. It encodes CASTPFTVSLETQYF.

With respect to this clonotype: The conserved closing phenylalanine or tryptophan is absent in this CDR3, likely reflecting a read error. The chain employs TRBV29-1 and TRBJ1-1, with D perhaps TRBD1 (5 bases). The CDR3 sequence is 13 residues long. V lost 4 bases to trimming and J lost 1 base, with 10 bases between them. CDR1 is SQVTM and CDR2 is ANQGSEA in the germline V gene. In nucleotides, the CDR3 is TGCAGCGTTGCGATGGGGGGGAACACTGAAGCTTTCTCT. Translated, it gives CSVAMGGNTEAFS.

The V call is TRBV2, the J call TRBJ2-2, with unresolved D. Germline lookup yields CDR1 SNHLY and CDR2 FYNNEI. The CDR3 loop spans 12 amino acids. Trimming pared 3 bases from V and 8 bases from J, leaving 7 bases between. The CDR3 region is CASSERLGELFF. The CDR3 DNA sequence: TGTGCCAGCAGTGAGCGACTGGGGGAGCTGTTTTTT.

The chain joins TRBV20-1 to TRBJ2-5; 10 nucleotides line up with TRBD2. V trimming: 5 bases; J trimming: 5 bases; junction bases outside the gene matches: 5. Germline V gene lookup returns CDR1 DFQATT and CDR2 SNEGSKA (reference sequence). The CDR3 is 13 amino acids. The CDR3 nucleotides are TGCAGTGCTTTAGCTAGCGGGAGTGAGACCCAGTACTTC. It yields the protein CSALASGSETQYF.

The genes are TRBV5-6 and TRBJ1-4; 7 bases are a match to TRBD1. CDR3 length: 14 amino acids. V lost 4 bases to trimming and J lost 8 bases; unmatched junction nucleotides: 8. Germline CDR1 is SGHDT and CDR2 is YYEEEE. The CDR3 region is CASSRTGEWEKLFF. DNA of the CDR3: TGTGCCAGCAGCCGGACAGGCGAATGGGAAAAACTGTTTTTT.

This clonotype was picked up a small number of times. The CDR3 here is CSARDRVRAGNGNEQFF. The CDR3 DNA sequence: TGCAGTGCTAGAGATCGGGTCAGAGCGGGGAACGGCAATGAGCAGTTCTTC. This sequence joins TRBV20-1 and TRBJ2-1; 7 nucleotides align to TRBD2. This CDR3 has 17 residues. J was trimmed by 6 bases and V by 0 bases; bases with no gene match: 14. Germline CDR1 reads DFQATT; CDR2 reads SNEGSKA (reference sequence).

There are a few counts of this clonotype. This chain connects TRBV6-1 to TRBJ2-2, with D hard to call. The CDR3 runs 15 residues. Germline lookup yields CDR1 MNHNS and CDR2 SASEGT. The V gene lost 2 bases and the J gene lost 6 bases, with 13 bases spanning the gap. CDR3 nucleotides: TGTGCCAGCAGTGAACAGGTGGCTTCAGCCGGGGAGCTGTTTTTT. Translating it yields CASSEQVASAGELFF.

There are a few counts of this clonotype. This chain uses TRBV4-1 with TRBJ2-2, with TRBD2 identical over 13 bases. The CDR3 covers 22 residues. J lost 6 bases, V lost 0 bases, and 19 bases had no gene match. From germline, CDR1 is MGHRA and CDR2 YSYEKL. In DNA form, the CDR3 reads TGCGCCAGCAGCCAAGACGAACTGGGGGTAGGACTAGCGGGAGAAGGCCCCGGGGAGCTGTTTTTT. Residues: CASSQDELGVGLAGEGPGELFF.

This clonotype has only a few counts. This chain links TRBV28 with TRBJ2-1; the D gene is possibly TRBD2 (5 bases). The CDR3 loop spans 15 amino acids. V was clipped by 8 bases and J by 0 bases, with 14 bases between them. Germline-derived CDR1 and CDR2 are MDHEN and SYDVKM. The CDR3 loop is CASSFGLPSYNEQFF. The CDR3 bases are TGTGCCAGCTCTTTCGGACTCCCCTCCTACAATGAGCAGTTCTTC.

V gene TRBV7-9 combines with J gene TRBJ1-1; D is possibly TRBD1 (5 bases). The germline gives CDR1 SEHNR, CDR2 FQNEAQ (reference sequence). V was clipped by 1 base and J by 11 bases, with 20 bases between them. The CDR3 spans 15 residues. In DNA, the CDR3 is TGTGCCAGCAGCTTAGACGGGACTCCCACAGATCGGGCTTTCTTT. This encodes CASSLDGTPTDRAFF.

The chain uses TRBV24-1 and TRBJ2-3, with D unclear. Per the germline V gene, CDR1 is KGHDR and CDR2 is SFDVKD. The V and J ends lost 3 bases and 3 bases respectively, with 9 bases between them. The CDR3 sequence is 14 residues long. CDR3: CATSDGKGTDTQYF. The CDR3 DNA reads as TGTGCCACCAGTGATGGAAAGGGTACAGATACGCAGTATTTT.

A few counts support this clonotype. V is TRBV12-3 or TRBV12-4 and J is TRBJ2-1, with 14 bases matching TRBD2. The CDR3 runs to 14 residues. The ends lost 5 bases at V and 15 bases at J; junction bases unmatched: 9. CDR3 sequence (DNA): TGTGCCAGCAGTCTTGGGACTAGCGGGAGTCTGCGGTTCTTC. Protein product: CASSLGTSGSLRFF.

The V and J genes are TRBV18 and TRBJ1-2, with D perhaps matching TRBD1 (5 bases). This CDR3 comprises 16 residues. V gave up 2 bases and J gave up 3 bases, with 16 bases separating them. Per germline, CDR1 KGHSH and CDR2 LQKENI. CDR3 amino acids: CASSPGVGGLHYGYTF. The CDR3 DNA reads TGTGCCAGCTCACCAGGTGTGGGGGGACTGCACTATGGCTACACCTTC.

There are a few counts of this clonotype. The CDR3 here is CSAALRTEGNTIYF. The CDR3 nucleotides are TGCAGTGCCGCCTTAAGGACGGAAGGAAACACCATATATTTT. V and J are TRBV20-1 and TRBJ1-3; D ambiguous. Trimming took off 6 bases at V and 4 bases at J, with 16 bases between the two ends. The CDR3 has 14 residues. Germline values: CDR1 DFQATT, CDR2 SNEGSKA (reference sequence).

Comments on this clonotype: A junction end diverges from the germline sequence, so it may reflect a read error. The chain links TRBV20-1 to TRBJ2-1; 14 bases agree with TRBD2. Looked up from germline, CDR1 is DFQATT and CDR2 is SNEGSKA (reference sequence). CDR3 length: 17 residues. In DNA form, the CDR3 reads TGCAGTGCTAGAGATCTAACCGGGGGACTAGCGGGGGCCGGTCCCCTCTTC. This encodes CSARDLTGGLAGAGPLF.

The V call is TRBV5-5, the J call TRBJ2-1; 8 bases line up with TRBD1. The CDR3 has 15 residues. Germline V lookup: CDR1 SGHKS, CDR2 YYEKEE (reference sequence). V lost 2 bases to trimming and J lost 5 bases; unmatched junction nucleotides: 6. CDR3 loop: CASSFRDRPDNEQFF. The CDR3 DNA reads TGTGCCAGCAGCTTCCGGGACAGGCCTGACAATGAGCAGTTCTTC.

The chain is built from TRBV11-2 and TRBJ2-6; no clear D. Trimming took 5 bases from V and 0 from J, leaving 8 bases between them. Germline V gene data show CDR1 as SGHAT and CDR2 as FQNNGV. This CDR3 has 15 residues. The CDR3 DNA follows: TGTGCCAGCAGCCCCGACTTCTCTGGGGCCAACGTCCTGACTTTC. This sequence encodes CASSPDFSGANVLTF.

This clonotype has only a few counts. CDR3 in amino acids: CASSLVIGGNTGELFF. The CDR3, as DNA: TGCGCCAGCAGCTTGGTGATCGGGGGGAACACCGGGGAGCTGTTTTTT. The chain uses TRBV5-1 and TRBJ2-2; D might be TRBD2 (6 bases). The CDR3 consists of 16 residues. The germline gives CDR1 SGHRS, CDR2 YFSETQ. Trimming pared 0 bases from V and 1 base from J, leaving 10 bases between.

This CDR3 reads CASGLASTGGLNTGELFF. The CDR3 bases are TGTGCTAGTGGTTTGGCCTCAACAGGGGGCCTGAACACCGGGGAGCTGTTTTTT. The J gene is TRBJ2-2, the V gene TRBV12-5; TRBD1 aligns across 9 bases. The V and J ends lost 1 base and 1 base, in that order; junction bases with no gene match: 7. The germline CDR1 and CDR2 sequences are LGHNT and FRNRAP. This CDR3 is 18 amino acids long. The full variable domain, in which reference TRBV12-5 and TRBJ2-2 provide the parts outside the CDR3, is DARVTQTPRHKVTEMGQEVTMRCQPILGHNTVFWYRQTMMQGLELLAYFRNRAPLDDSGMPKDRFSAEMPDATLATLKIQPSEPRDSAVYFCASGLASTGGLNTGELFFGEGSRLTVL.

This clonotype was seen repeatedly, ten times or more. The J gene is TRBJ2-5, the V gene TRBV7-2; D possibly corresponds to TRBD1 (6 bases). TRBJ2-7 matches the DNA end more closely, so the J call is doubtful. The CDR3 runs 14 residues. Per the germline V gene, CDR1 is SGHTA and CDR2 is FQGNSA. The CDR3 DNA follows: TGTGCCAGCAGCTTACAACAGGGCTTTTACGAGCAGTACTTC. As protein: CASSLQQGFYEQYF.

The gene calls are TRBV20-1 and TRBJ2-5, with TRBD2 as a possible D gene (6 bases). Judging by the DNA end, TRBJ2-1 fits better; the J call may be wrong. The germline V gene has CDR1 DFQATT and CDR2 SNEGSKA (reference sequence). The CDR3 is made up of 12 amino acids. The CDR3 DNA is TGCAGTGCTAGAGAGGAGGGTGGCGGGCAGTTCTTC. It translates to CSAREEGGGQFF.

The chain employs TRBV7-8 and TRBJ2-3; D perhaps matches TRBD1 (5 bases). Germline-derived CDR1 and CDR2 are SGHVS and FQNEAQ. This CDR3 contains 15 residues. V lost 3 bases and J lost 0, with 10 bases in between. In DNA form, the CDR3 reads TGTGCCAGCAGCTTGACAGTCCAAAGCACAGATACGCAGTATTTT. Protein sequence: CASSLTVQSTDTQYF.

The chain has TRBV28 and TRBJ1-2; D gene uncertain. The CDR3 spans 12 residues. The germline CDR1 and CDR2 sequences are MDHEN and SYDVKM. The V and J ends lost 6 bases and 8 bases respectively, with 13 bases between them. The CDR3 nucleotides are TGTGCCAGCAGGTCCGGGCCCGTCGGCTACACCTTC. It yields the protein CASRSGPVGYTF.

The table lists this clonotype with a few counts. CDR3 sequence: CASSLGPQNYGYTF. The CDR3 DNA reads TGTGCCAGCAGCTTAGGACCGCAGAACTATGGCTACACCTTC. The chain joins TRBV11-2 to TRBJ1-2; D gene ambiguous. In germline, CDR1 is SGHAT, CDR2 FQNNGV. The CDR3 has 14 amino acids. The V end lost 1 base, the J end lost 2 bases, and 8 bases lay between the germline ends.

This clonotype was observed a single time. This sequence joins TRBV3-1 and TRBJ2-1, with D perhaps TRBD2 (6 bases). Germline values: CDR1 LGHDT, CDR2 YNNKEL (reference sequence). The V gene lost 7 bases and the J gene lost 10 bases, with 23 bases spanning the gap. There are 15 residues in the CDR3. CDR3 nucleotide sequence: TGTGCCAGCACCCGTTTAGGGCGGTGGGAGGAGGAGCAGTTCTTC. Translated: CASTRLGRWEEEQFF.